This entry features one T cell receptor (beta chain) sequence. What it binds is unknown. Assay: immunoSEQ multiplex PCR; the TCRdb copy retains only in-frame clones and omits some. The sample consists of roughly 120,000 clones, approximately 95% of them appearing once. These data belong to a study of graft-versus-host responses after intestinal transplantation. Study information: Grafts were multivisceral, liver-intestinal, or isolated intestinal. Findings of the study overall: Graft-donor T cell macrochimerism in patients accompanied high graft-versus-host to host-versus-graft clonal ratios in allografts. Early post-transplant HvG declines showed an association with peak circulating GvH clone levels. Recipient marrow contained GvH clones, some of which appeared first in ileum or blood.

CDR3 length equals 14 residues. Germline CDR1 and CDR2: GTSNPN and SVGIG (reference sequence). With 2 bases removed from V and 0 bases from J, the gap between germline ends came to 10 bases. The TCR sequence derives from a human donor who received an intestinal transplant. The rearrangement joins TRBV30 to TRBJ1-2; D unresolved. The specimen comprised unstimulated CD4+ T cells sorted from spleen or lymph node cells, sampled before intestinal transplant. The CDR3 sequence: CAWSPLRANYGYTF. The CDR3 coding sequence is TGTGCCTGGAGTCCTCTCCGGGCTAACTATGGCTACACCTTC.